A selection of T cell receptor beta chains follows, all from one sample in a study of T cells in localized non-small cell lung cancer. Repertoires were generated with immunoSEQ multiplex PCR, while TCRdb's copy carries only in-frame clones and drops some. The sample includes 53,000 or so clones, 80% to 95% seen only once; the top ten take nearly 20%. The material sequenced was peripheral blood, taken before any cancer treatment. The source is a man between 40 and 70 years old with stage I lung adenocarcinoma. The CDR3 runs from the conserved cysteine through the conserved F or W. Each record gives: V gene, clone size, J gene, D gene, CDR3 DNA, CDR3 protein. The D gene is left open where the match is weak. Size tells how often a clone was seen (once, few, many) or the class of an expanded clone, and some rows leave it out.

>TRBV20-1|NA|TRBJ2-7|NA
TGCAGTGCTAAGGCGACATACGAGCAGTACTTC
CSAKATYEQYF
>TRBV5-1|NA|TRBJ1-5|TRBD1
TGCGCCAGCAGCCTTGGACAGGGAAGCAATCAGCCCCAGCATTTT
CASSLGQGSNQPQHF
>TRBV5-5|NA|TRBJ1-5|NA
TGTGCCAGCAGTAGGACAGCCGCCGGTCAGCCCCAGCATTTT
CASSRTAAGQPQHF
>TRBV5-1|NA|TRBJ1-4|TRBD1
TGCGCCAGCAGCGATACAGGGGGCACTAATGAAAAACTGTTTTTT
CASSDTGGTNEKLFF
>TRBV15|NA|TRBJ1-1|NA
TGTGCCACCAGCCCCGGGAGGGGAGGAACTGAAGCTTTCTTT
CATSPGRGGTEAFF
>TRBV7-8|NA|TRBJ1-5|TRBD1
TGTGCCAGCAGCCCCCTTCCCCGGACAGGGGTAACCAATCAGCCCCAGCATTTT
CASSPLPRTGVTNQPQHF
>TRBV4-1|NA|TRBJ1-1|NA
TGCGCCAGCAGCCAAGTGTACGGGAACACTGAAGCTTTCTTT
CASSQVYGNTEAFF
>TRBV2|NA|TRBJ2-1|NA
TGTGCCAGCAGTGAGTCAGTTGAGCAGTTCTTC
CASSESVEQFF
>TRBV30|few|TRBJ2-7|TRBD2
TGTGCCTATTGGAGGTTTAGCGGGAGCCACGAGCAGTACTTC
CAYWRFSGSHEQYF
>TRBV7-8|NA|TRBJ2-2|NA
TGTGCCAGCAGCCGGGACGGACCCACCGGGGAGCTGTTTTTT
CASSRDGPTGELFF
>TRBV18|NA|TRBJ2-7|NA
TGTGCCAGCTCACCACCGTCCGGGTTCGACGAGCAGTACTTC
CASSPPSGFDEQYF
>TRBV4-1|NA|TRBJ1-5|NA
TGTGCCAGCAGTCAGCCCCAGCATTTT
CASSQPQHF
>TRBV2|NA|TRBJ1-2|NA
TGTGCCAGCAGTCTTGCCGGAGGGACGGCCGACTATGGCTACACCTTC
CASSLAGGTADYGYTF
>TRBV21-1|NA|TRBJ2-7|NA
TGTGCCAGCAGCATTCCCTACGAGCAGTACTTC
CASSIPYEQYF
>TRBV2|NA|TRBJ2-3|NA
TGTGCCAGCGGTAGAGAGCGGGATACGCAGTATTTT
CASGRERDTQYF
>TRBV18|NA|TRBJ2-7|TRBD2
TGTGCCAGCTCACGAGACGGGACTAGCGGGAACGAGCAGTACTTC
CASSRDGTSGNEQYF
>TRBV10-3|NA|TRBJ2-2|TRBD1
TGTGCCATCAGTGGTACAGGGGAAGGGGGTACCGGGGAGCTGTTTTTT
CAISGTGEGGTGELFF
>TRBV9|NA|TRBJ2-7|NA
TGTGCCAGCAGCGTCGGGAAACTAGCAATAACCCACGAGCAGTACTTC
CASSVGKLAITHEQYF
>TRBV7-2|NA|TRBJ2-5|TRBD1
TGTGCCAGCAGCCGCAACGGGACAGGGTTTCAAGAGACCCAGTACTTC
CASSRNGTGFQETQYF
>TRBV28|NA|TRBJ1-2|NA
TGTGCCAGCAGTTTATCTGGTGGCGGTGTGAGCGGCTACACCTTC
CASSLSGGGVSGYTF
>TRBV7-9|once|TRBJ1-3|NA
TGTGCCAGCAGCTTAGTGTCCGGAAACACCATATATTTT
CASSLVSGNTIYF
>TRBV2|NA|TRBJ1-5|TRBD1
TGTGCCAGCAGGACAGGGGAATGGACCAATCAGCCCCAGCATTTT
CASRTGEWTNQPQHF